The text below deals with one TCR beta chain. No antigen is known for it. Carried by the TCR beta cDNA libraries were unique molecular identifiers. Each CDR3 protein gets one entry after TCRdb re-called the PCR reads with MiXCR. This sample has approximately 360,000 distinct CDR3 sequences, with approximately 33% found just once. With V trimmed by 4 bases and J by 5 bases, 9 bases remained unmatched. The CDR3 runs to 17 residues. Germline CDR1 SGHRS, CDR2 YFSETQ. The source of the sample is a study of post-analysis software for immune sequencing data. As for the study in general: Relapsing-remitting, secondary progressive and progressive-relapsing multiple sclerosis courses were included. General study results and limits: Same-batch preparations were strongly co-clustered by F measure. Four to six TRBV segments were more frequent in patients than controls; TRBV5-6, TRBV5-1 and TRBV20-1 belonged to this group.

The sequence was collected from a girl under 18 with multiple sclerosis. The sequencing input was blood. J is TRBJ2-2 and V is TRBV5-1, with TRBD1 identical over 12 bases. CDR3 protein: CASSNTGTGGNTGELFF. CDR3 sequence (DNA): TGCGCCAGCAGCAATACCGGGACAGGGGGCAATACCGGGGAGCTGTTTTTT.